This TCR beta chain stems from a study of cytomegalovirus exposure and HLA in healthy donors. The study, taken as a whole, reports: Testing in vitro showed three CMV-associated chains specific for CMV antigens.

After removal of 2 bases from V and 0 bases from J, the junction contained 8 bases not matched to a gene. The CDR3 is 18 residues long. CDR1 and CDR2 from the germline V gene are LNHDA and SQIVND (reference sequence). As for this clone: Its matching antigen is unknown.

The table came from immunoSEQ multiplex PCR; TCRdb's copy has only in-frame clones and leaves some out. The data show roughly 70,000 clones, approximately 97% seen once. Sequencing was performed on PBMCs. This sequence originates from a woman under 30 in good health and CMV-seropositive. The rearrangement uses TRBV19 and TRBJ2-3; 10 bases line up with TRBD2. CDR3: CASSISGPSGGSTDTQYF. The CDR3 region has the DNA TGTGCCAGTAGTATATCGGGGCCTAGCGGGGGAAGCACAGATACGCAGTATTTT.